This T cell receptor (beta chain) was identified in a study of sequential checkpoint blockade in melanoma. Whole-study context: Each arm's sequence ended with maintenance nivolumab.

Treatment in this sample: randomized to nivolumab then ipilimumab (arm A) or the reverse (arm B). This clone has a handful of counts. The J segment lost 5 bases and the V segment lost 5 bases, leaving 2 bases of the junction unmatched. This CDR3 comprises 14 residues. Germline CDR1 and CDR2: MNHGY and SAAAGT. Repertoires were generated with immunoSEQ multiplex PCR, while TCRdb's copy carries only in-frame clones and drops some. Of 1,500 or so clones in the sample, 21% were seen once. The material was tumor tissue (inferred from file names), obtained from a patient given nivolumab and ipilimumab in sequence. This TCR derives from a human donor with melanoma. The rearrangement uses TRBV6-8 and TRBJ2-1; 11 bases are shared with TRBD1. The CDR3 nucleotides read TGTGCCAGCAGTGGACAGGGGGCCAACAATGAGCAGTTCTTC. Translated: CASSGQGANNEQFF.